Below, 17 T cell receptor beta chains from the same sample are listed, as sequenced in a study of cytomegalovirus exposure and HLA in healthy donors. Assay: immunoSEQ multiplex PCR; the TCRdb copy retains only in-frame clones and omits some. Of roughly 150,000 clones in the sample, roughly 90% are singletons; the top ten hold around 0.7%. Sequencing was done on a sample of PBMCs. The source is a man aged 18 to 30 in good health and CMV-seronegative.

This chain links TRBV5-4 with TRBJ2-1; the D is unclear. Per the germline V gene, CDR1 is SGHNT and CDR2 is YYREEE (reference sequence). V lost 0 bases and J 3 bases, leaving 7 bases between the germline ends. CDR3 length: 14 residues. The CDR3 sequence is CASSLGLVYNEQFF. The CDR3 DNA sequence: TGTGCCAGCAGCTTGGGGCTAGTCTACAATGAGCAGTTCTTC. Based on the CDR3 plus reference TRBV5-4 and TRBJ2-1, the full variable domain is ETGVTQSPTHLIKTRGQQVTLRCSSQSGHNTVSWYQQALGQGPQFIFQYYREEENGRGNFPPRFSGLQFPNYSSELNVNALELDDSALYLCASSLGLVYNEQFFGPGTRLTVL.

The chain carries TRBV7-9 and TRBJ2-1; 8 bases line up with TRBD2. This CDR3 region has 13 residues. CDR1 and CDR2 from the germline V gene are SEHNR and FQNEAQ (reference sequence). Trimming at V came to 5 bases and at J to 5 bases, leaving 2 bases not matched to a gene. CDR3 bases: TGTGCCAGCAGCGGACTAGCCCACAATGAGCAGTTCTTC. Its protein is CASSGLAHNEQFF.

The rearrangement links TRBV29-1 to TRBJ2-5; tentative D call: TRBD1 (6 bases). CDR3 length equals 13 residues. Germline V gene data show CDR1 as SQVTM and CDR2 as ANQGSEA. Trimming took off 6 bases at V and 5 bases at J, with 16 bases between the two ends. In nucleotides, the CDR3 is TGCAGCGTCGGACAGCTAGTCGGGGAGACCCAGTACTTC. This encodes CSVGQLVGETQYF.

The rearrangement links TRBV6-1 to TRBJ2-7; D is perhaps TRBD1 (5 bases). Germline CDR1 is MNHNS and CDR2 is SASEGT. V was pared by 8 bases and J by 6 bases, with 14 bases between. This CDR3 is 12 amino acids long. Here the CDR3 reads CASEDTLLEQYF. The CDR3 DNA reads TGTGCCAGCGAGGACACCCTTCTCGAGCAGTACTTC.

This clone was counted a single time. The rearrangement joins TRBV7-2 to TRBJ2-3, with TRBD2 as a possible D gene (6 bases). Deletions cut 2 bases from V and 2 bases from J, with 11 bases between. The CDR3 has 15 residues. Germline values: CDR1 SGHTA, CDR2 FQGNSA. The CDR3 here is CASSLWGGNTDTQYF. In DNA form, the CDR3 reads TGTGCCAGCAGCTTATGGGGCGGGAACACAGATACGCAGTATTTT.

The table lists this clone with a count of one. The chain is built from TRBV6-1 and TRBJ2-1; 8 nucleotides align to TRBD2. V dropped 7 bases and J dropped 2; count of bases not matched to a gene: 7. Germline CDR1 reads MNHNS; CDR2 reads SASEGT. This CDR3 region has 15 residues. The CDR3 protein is CASILAGYPYNEQFF. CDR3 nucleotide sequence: TGTGCCAGCATCTTAGCGGGATACCCCTACAATGAGCAGTTCTTC.

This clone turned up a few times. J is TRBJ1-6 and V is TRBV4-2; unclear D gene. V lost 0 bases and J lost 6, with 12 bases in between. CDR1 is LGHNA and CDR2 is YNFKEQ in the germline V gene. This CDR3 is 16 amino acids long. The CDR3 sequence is CASSQDLAGINSPLHF. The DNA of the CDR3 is TGTGCCAGCAGCCAAGATCTGGCAGGCATTAATTCACCCCTCCACTTT.

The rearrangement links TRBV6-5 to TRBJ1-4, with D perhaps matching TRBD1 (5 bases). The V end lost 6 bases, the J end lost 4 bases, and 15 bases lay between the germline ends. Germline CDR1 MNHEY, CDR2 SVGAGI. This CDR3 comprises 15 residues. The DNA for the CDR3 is TGTGCCAGCAGAGGAGCAGGGCGCCTTAATGAAAAACTGTTTTTT. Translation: CASRGAGRLNEKLFF.

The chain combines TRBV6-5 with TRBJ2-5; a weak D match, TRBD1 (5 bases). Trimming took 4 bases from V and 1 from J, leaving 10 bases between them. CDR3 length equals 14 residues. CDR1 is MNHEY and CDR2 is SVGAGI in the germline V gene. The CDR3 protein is CASSFQGTQETQYF. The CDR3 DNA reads TGTGCCAGCAGTTTCCAGGGAACCCAAGAGACCCAGTACTTC.

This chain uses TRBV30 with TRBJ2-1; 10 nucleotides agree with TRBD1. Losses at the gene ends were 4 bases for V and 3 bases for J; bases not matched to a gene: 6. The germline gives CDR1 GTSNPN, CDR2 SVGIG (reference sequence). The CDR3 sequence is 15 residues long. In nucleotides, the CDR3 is TGTGCCTGGACCCCGGGACAGGGGATCTACAATGAGCAGTTCTTC. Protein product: CAWTPGQGIYNEQFF.

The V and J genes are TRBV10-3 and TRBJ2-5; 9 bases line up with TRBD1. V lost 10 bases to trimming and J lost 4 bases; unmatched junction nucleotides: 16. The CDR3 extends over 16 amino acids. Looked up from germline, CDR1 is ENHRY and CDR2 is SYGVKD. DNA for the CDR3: TGTGCCACCTTCCCCACAGGGGGCGTCACGCGAGAGACCCAGTACTTC. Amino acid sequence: CATFPTGGVTRETQYF.

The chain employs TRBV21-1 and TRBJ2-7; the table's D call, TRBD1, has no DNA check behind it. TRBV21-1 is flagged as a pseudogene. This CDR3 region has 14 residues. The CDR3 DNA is TGTGCCAGCAGCAAGAAAAGACAGATATACGAGCAGTACGTC. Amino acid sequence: CASSKKRQIYEQYV.

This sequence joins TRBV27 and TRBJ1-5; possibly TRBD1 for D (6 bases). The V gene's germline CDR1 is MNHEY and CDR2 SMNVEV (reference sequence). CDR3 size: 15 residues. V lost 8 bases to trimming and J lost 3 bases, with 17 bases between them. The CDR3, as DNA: TGTGCCAGCGGCCCCGGGACACCTTACAATCAGCCCCAGCATTTT. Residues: CASGPGTPYNQPQHF.

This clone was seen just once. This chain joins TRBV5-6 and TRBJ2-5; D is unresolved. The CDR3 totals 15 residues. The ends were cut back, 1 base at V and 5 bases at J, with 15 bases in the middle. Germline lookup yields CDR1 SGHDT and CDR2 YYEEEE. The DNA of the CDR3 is TGTGCCAGCAGCTTGCCTGGTGGCATTAAGGAGACCCAGTACTTC. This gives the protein CASSLPGGIKETQYF.

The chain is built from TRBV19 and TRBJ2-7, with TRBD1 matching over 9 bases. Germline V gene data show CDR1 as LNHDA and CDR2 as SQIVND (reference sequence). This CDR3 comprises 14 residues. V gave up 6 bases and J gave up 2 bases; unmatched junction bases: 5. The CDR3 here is CASSHRGRTYEQYF. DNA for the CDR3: TGTGCCAGTAGCCACAGGGGGCGGACCTACGAGCAGTACTTC.

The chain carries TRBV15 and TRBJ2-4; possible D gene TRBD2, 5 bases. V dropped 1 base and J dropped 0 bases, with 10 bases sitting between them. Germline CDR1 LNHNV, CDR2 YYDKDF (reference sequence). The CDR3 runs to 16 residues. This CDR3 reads CATSRGGGLAKNIQYF. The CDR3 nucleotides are TGTGCCACCAGCAGAGGGGGTGGACTAGCCAAAAACATTCAGTACTTC.

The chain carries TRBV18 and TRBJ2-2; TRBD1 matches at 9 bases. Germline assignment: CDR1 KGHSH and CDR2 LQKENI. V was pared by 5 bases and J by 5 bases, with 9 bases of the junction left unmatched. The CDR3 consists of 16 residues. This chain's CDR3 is CASSSGQGISTGELFF. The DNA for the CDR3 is TGTGCCAGCTCATCTGGACAGGGGATCTCGACCGGGGAGCTGTTTTTT.